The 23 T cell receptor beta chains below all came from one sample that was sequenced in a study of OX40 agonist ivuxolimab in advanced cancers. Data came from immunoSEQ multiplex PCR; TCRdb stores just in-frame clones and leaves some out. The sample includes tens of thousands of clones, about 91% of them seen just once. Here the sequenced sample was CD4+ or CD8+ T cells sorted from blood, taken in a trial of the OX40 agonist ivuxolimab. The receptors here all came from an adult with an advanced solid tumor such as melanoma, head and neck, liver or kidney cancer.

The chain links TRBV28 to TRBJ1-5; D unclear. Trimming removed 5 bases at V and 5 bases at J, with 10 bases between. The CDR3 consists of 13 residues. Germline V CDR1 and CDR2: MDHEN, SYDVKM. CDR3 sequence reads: CASSLPLHQPQHF. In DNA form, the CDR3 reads TGTGCCAGCAGTCTACCCCTACATCAGCCCCAGCATTTT.

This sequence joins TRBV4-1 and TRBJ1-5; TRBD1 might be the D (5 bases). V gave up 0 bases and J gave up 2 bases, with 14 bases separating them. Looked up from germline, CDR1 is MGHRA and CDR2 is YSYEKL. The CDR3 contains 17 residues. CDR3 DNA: TGCGCCAGCAGCCAAGAAGGAGGCAGGGCGGGCAATCAGCCCCAGCATTTT. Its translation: CASSQEGGRAGNQPQHF.

Written as DNA, the CDR3 is TGTGCCAGCAGTTCGTTGGGCTACGAGCAGTACTTC. Protein product: CASSSLGYEQYF. J is TRBJ2-7 and V is TRBV28, with D hard to call. Deletions cut 4 bases from V and 3 bases from J, with 7 bases between. Germline lookup yields CDR1 MDHEN and CDR2 SYDVKM. The CDR3 is made up of 12 amino acids.

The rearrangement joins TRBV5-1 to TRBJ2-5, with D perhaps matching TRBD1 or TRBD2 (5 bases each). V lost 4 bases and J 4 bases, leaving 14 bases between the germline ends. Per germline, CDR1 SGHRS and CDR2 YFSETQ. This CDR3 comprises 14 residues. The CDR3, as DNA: TGCGCCAGCAGCGCAGACAGTCGGGGAGAGACCCAGTACTTC. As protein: CASSADSRGETQYF.

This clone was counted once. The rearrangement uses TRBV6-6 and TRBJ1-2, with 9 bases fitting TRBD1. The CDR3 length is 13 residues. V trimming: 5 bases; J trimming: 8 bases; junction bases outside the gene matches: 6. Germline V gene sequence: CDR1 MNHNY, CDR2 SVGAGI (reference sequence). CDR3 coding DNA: TGTGCCAGCAGTCAACAGGGGGCTAGGGGCTACACCTTC. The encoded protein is CASSQQGARGYTF.

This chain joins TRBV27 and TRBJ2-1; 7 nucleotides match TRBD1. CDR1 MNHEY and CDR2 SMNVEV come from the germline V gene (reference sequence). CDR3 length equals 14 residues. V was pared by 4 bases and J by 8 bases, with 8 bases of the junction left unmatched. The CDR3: CASSSRQGRDEQFF. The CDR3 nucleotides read TGTGCCAGCAGTTCTCGACAGGGTAGGGATGAGCAGTTCTTC.

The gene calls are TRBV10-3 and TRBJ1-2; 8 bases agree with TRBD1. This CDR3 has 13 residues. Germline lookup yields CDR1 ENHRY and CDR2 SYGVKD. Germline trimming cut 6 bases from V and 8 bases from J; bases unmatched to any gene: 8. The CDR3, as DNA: TGTGCCATCAGGCCGACAGGGGATGCGGGCTACACCTTC. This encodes CAIRPTGDAGYTF.

CDR3 DNA sequence: TGTGCCAGCAGCTTTAAAGGCCGGGGGAGGTTGGGGCGTTACGAGCAGTACTTC. Translating gives CASSFKGRGRLGRYEQYF. The chain combines TRBV7-8 with TRBJ2-7; possibly TRBD2 for D (6 bases). The CDR3 contains 18 residues. CDR1 is SGHVS, CDR2 FQNEAQ, per germline. Trimming took 3 bases from V and 4 from J, leaving 25 bases between them.

In DNA form, the CDR3 reads TGTGCCAGCAGGACAGGTGCCATGAACACTGAAGCTTTCTTT. Protein product: CASRTGAMNTEAFF. The rearrangement joins TRBV7-2 to TRBJ1-1, with D possibly matching TRBD1 (6 bases). The length of the CDR3 is 14 residues. Looked up from germline, CDR1 is SGHTA and CDR2 is FQGNSA. Between the trimmed V and J ends, which lost 6 bases and 0 bases, there was a span of 11 bases.

The CDR3 DNA sequence: TGTGCCAGCAGCCCCGGACTAGCGCAAGGCACAGATACGCAGTATTTT. Its protein product is CASSPGLAQGTDTQYF. This rearrangement joins TRBV7-3 to TRBJ2-3; 9 bases match TRBD2. The trim removed 5 bases at V and 1 base at J, leaving 7 bases unmatched. The CDR3 is 16 amino acids. Germline V CDR1 and CDR2: SGHTA, FQGTGA.

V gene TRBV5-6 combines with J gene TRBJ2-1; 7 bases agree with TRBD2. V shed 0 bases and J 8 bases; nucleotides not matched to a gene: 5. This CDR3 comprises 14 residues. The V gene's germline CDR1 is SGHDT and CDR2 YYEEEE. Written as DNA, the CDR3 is TGTGCCAGCAGCTTGGGGGAGGGCCGCTATGAGCAGTTCTTC. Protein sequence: CASSLGEGRYEQFF.

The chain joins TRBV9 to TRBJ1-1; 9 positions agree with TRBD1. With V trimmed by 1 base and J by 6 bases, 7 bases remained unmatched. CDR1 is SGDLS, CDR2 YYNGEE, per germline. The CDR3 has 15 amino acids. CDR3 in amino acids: CASSVQGQGYSEAFF. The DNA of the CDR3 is TGTGCCAGCAGCGTACAGGGACAGGGATACTCTGAAGCTTTCTTT.

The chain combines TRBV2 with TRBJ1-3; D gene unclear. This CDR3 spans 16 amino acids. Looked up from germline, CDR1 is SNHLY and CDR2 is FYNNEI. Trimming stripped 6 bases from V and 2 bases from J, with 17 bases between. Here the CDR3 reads CASSQDGILAGNTIYF. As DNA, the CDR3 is TGTGCCAGCAGCCAGGACGGTATTTTAGCTGGAAACACCATATATTTT.

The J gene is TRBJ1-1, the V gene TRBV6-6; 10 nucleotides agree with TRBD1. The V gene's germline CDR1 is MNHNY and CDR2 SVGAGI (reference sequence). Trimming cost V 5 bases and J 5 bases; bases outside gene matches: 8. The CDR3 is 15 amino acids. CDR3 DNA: TGTGCCAGCAGTCCCCGGGACAGGGGTGGGACTGAAGCTTTCTTT. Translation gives CASSPRDRGGTEAFF.

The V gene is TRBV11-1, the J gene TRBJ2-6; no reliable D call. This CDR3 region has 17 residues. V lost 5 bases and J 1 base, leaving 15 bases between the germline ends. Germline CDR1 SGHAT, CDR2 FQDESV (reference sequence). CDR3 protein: CASSRLISGSGANVLTF. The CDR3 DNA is TGTGCCAGCAGCCGCCTAATTAGTGGTTCTGGGGCCAACGTCCTGACTTTC. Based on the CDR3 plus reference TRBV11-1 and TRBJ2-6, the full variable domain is EAEVAQSPRYKITEKSQAVAFWCDPISGHATLYWYRQILGQGPELLVQFQDESVVDDSQLPKDRFSAERLKGVDSTLKIQPAELGDSAMYLCASSRLISGSGANVLTFGAGSRLTVL.

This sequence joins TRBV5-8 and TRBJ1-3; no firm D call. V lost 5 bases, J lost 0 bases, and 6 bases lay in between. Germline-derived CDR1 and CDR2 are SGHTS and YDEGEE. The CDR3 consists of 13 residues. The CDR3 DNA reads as TGTGCCAGCAGGCAGAGCTCTGGAAACACCATATATTTT. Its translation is CASRQSSGNTIYF.

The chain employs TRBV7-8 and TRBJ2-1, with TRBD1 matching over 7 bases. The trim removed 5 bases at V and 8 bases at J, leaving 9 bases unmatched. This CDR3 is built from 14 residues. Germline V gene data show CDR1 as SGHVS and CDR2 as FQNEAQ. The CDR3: CASSLRTGVYEQFF. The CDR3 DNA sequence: TGTGCCAGCAGCCTCAGGACAGGTGTTTATGAGCAGTTCTTC.

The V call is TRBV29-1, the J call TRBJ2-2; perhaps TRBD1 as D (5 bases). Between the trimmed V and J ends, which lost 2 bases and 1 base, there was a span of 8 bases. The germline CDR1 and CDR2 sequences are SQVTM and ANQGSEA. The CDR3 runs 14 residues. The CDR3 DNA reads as TGCAGCGTTGAATGGGGCCAGAACACCGGGGAGCTGTTTTTT. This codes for CSVEWGQNTGELFF.

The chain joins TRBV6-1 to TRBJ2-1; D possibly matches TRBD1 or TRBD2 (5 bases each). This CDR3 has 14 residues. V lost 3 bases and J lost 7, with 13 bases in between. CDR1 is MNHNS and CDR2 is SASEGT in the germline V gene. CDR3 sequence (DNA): TGTGCCAGCAGTGAGCCGGGACGCAGAAATGAGCAGTTCTTC. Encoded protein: CASSEPGRRNEQFF.

This CDR3 is CATSGSLGSSYEQYF. The CDR3 DNA follows: TGTGCCACCAGCGGGTCCTTGGGGAGCTCCTACGAGCAGTACTTC. The V gene is TRBV15, the J gene TRBJ2-7; a possible D gene is TRBD2 (5 bases). This CDR3 comprises 15 residues. V gave up 5 bases and J gave up 0 bases, with 14 bases separating them. Germline loops: CDR1 LNHNV, CDR2 YYDKDF (reference sequence).

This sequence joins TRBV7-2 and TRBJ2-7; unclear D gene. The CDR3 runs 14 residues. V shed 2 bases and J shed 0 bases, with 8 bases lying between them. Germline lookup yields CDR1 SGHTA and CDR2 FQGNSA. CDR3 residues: CASSLQRTSYEQYF. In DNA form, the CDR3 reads TGTGCCAGCAGCTTACAGCGCACCTCCTACGAGCAGTACTTC. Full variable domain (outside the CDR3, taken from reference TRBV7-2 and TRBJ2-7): GAGVSQSPSNKVTEKGKDVELRCDPISGHTALYWYRQSLGQGLEFLIYFQGNSAPDKSGLPSDRFSAERTGGSVSTLTIQRTQQEDSAVYLCASSLQRTSYEQYFGPGTRLTVT.

CDR3 sequence: CASSWLGAGYEQYF. CDR3 nucleotide sequence: TGTGCCAGCAGCTGGTTGGGGGCGGGCTACGAGCAGTACTTC. The chain carries TRBV11-2 and TRBJ2-7; possibly TRBD1 for D (6 bases). The CDR3 spans 14 residues. Per the germline V gene, CDR1 is SGHAT and CDR2 is FQNNGV. Trimming shortened V by 4 bases and J by 3 bases, and 13 bases separated the two germline ends.

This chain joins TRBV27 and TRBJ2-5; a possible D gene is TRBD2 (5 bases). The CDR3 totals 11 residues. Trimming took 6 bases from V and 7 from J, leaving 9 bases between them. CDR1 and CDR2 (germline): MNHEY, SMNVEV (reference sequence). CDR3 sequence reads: CASSLGGTQYF. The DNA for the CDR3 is TGTGCCAGCAGCCTTGGAGGGACCCAGTACTTC.